This TCR beta chain was identified during a study of technical replicates of blood from a few donors. Measured with immunoSEQ multiplex PCR; TCRdb has only the in-frame clones, and not every one. Of around 80,000 clones listed, 95% to 97% were seen once; the top ten hold around 0.31%. The V gene's germline CDR1 is MDHEN and CDR2 SYDVKM. V lost 10 bases and J lost 1, with 10 bases in between. There are 12 residues in the CDR3. The sequence was collected from a human donor in good health. V and J are TRBV28 and TRBJ2-5, with a possible D match to TRBD2 (6 bases). Sequenced: T cells isolated from PBMCs. In DNA form, the CDR3 reads TGTGCCACCTGGGACTTCCAAGAGACCCAGTACTTC. Translating gives CATWDFQETQYF.